This T cell receptor beta chain was identified in a study of CD8 T cells in Susac syndrome. TCR beta sequencing was performed on blood CD8+ and CD4+ T cells. Negative isolation yielded the CD8+ and CD4+ T cells, while FACS enriched the TEMRA cells. Points on this clonotype: Its antigen is unknown.

There are 15 residues in the CDR3. CDR1 is MNHEY and CDR2 is SMNVEV in the germline V gene (reference sequence). Trimming pared 8 bases from V and 7 bases from J, leaving 18 bases between. Random hexamers were used to reverse transcribe roughly 0.5 to 1 ug of RNA. TCR beta CDR3 was amplified by immunoSEQ multiplex PCR. This amplification extended across 54 Vbeta and 13 Jbeta segments. One entry per CDR3 protein, called by TCRdb with MiXCR from the immunoSEQ multiplex PCR reads. The top ten clones hold just under 0.095% of a sample with some 200,000 distinct CDR3 sequences, about 96% of them seen once. Study-wide findings and caveats: The study acknowledged a relatively small number of individuals in its TCR sequencing and HLA analysis.

The sequence was obtained from a human donor with multiple sclerosis. This chain joins TRBV27 and TRBJ1-6; D may be TRBD1 (5 bases). The sequencing sample was made of CD4+ T cells from PBMCs. Here the CDR3 DNA reads TGTGCCAGCTGTCCCAGGGCAGCGAGAAATTCACCCCTCCACTTT. Translation gives CASCPRAARNSPLHF.